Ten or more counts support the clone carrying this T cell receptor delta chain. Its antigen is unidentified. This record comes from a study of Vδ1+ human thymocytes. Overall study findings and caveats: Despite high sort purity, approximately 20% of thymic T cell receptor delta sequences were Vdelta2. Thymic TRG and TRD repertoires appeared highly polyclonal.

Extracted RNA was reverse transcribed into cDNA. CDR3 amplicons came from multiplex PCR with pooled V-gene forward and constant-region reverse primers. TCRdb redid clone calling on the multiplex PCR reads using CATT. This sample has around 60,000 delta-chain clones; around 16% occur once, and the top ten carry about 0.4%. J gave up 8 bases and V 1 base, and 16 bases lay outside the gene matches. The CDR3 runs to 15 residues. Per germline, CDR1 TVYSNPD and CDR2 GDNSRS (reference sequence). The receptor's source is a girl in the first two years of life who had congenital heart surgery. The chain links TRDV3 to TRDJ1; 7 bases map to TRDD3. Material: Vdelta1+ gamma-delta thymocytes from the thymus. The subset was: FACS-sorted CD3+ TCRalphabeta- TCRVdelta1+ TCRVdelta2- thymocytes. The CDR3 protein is CAFTGYASRGTKLIF. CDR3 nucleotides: TGTGCCTTTACAGGATACGCGTCGAGGGGAACCAAACTCATCTTT. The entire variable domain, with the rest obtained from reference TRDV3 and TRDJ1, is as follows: CDKVTQSSPDQTVASGSEVVLLCTYDTVYSNPDLFWYRIRPDYSFQFVFYGDNSRSEGADFTQGRFSVKHILTQKAFHLVISPVRTEDSATYYCAFTGYASRGTKLIFGKGTRVTVEP.